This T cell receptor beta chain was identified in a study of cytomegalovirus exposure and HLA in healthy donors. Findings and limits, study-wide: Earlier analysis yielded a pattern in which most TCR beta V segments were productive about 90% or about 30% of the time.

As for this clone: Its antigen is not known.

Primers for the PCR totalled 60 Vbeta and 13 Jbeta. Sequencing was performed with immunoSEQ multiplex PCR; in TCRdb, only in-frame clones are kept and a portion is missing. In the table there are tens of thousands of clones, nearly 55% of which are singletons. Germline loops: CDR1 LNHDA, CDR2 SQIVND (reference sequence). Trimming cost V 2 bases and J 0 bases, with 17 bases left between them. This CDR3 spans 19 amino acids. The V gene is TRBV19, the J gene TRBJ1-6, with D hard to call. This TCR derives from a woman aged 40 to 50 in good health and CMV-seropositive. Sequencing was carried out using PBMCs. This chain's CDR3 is CASSIRSRGIDSYNSPLHF. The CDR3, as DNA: TGTGCCAGTAGTATACGGTCCCGCGGGATAGACTCCTATAATTCACCCCTCCACTTT.